This T cell receptor (beta chain) was found in a study of response to subunit inactivated influenza vaccine. This clonotype was picked up a small number of times. An end of the junction differs from the germline gene, which may be a read error. TCRdb called the RT-PCR reads again in MiXCR, with one record for every CDR3 protein. The sample records over 750,000 distinct CDR3 sequences, 21% being singletons. The CDR3 spans 12 residues. Germline V gene sequence: CDR1 ENHRY, CDR2 SYGVKD. J is TRBJ1-3 and V is TRBV10-3; D is unresolved. This TCR was recovered from a man aged 45-60 years who received an inactivated influenza vaccine. The input for sequencing was PBMCs from blood, taken 4 to 6 days after vaccination. For the CDR3, the DNA is TGTGGCATCGCCGGCTCTGGAAACACCATATATTTT. Translated: CGIAGSGNTIYF.